This T cell receptor (beta chain) was observed in a study of identical twins' blood T cells. Findings and limits, study-wide: Out-of-frame TCRbeta clonotypes reportedly had markedly more similar V usage in twins than unrelated donors.

This clonotype was counted a few times. Its antigen is still unknown. Original analysis: Each library had 2.2 to 3.6 million CDR3 reads and about 100,000 to nearly 500,000 clonotypes. TCRdb itself ran the 5' RACE reads through MiXCR, one entry per CDR3 protein. TCRdb, not the authors, supplied the V and J calls. The sample shows 350,000 to 400,000 distinct CDR3 sequences, about 28% of them seen only once. Donors were six healthy women in three monozygous twin pairs. All three twin pairs grew up together with likely shared infections and vaccines. The specimen sequenced was PBMCs. The receptor was derived from a woman between 18 and 50 years old in good health.

CDR3: CASSARETDTQYF. The CDR3 nucleotides read TGTGCCAGCAGTGCCCGGGAAACAGATACGCAGTATTTT. This chain links TRBV2 with TRBJ2-3; weak D call: TRBD2 (5 bases). This CDR3 is built from 13 residues. Deletions cut 4 bases from V and 3 bases from J, with 8 bases between. Germline loops: CDR1 SNHLY, CDR2 FYNNEI.